This T cell receptor (beta chain) was recorded in a study of T-cell reconstitution after alpha-beta-depleted transplantation in children. To note about this clonotype: Its antigen is undetermined.

Study-level results: Several patients had high TCRbeta diversity at day 60; it came from surviving recipient T cells and thymic progenitors. Reportedly, roughly two months post-transplant, alpha-beta T cells arose from several hundred expanded graft clones. T-cell numbers and diversity one year post-transplant derived largely from freshly generated T cells.

During its preparation, the TCRbeta library received unique molecular identifiers. One entry per CDR3 protein results from TCRdb running MiXCR on the PCR reads. The sample holds just over 950,000 distinct CDR3 sequences, about 31% seen once. The origin of this receptor is a boy in the first two years of life who had a stem cell transplant for SCID, so the T cells may come from the graft donor. This specimen was PBMCs, mostly from graft donor cells, taken 360 days after TCRalphabeta/CD19-depleted stem cell transplant.

The CDR3, as DNA: TGCGCCAGCAGTGAGTCGGCTTACTATAGCACAGATACGCAGTATTTT. This sequence encodes CASSESAYYSTDTQYF. The rearrangement uses TRBV10-1 and TRBJ2-3; D uncertain. The V end was cut by 0 bases, the J end by 0 bases, with 10 bases between. The germline gives CDR1 WNHNN, CDR2 SYGVQD (reference sequence). There are 16 residues in the CDR3.